Listed below are T cell receptor beta chains from one sample, sequenced in a study of T cells in localized non-small cell lung cancer. Profiling relied on immunoSEQ multiplex PCR, and the TCRdb table lists in-frame clones only, not all of them. This sample yields 70,000 to 100,000 clones, of which over 75% are seen a single time; approximately 9.6% belongs to the top ten. Sample: peripheral blood, taken before any cancer treatment. These receptors were collected from a female donor over 55 with stage I lung adenocarcinoma. Both conserved end residues are trimmed from each CDR3.

j_gene,len,v_gene,CDR3aa
TRBJ2-7,11,TRBV2,ASKEESTYEQY
TRBJ1-5,12,TRBV7-8,ASSFGGYTGPQH
TRBJ2-7,14,TRBV19,ASKPASGITSYEQY
TRBJ2-1,10,TRBV6-1,ASNERVNEQF
TRBJ2-1,13,TRBV6-5,ASRKDRGPNNEQF
TRBJ2-1,11,TRBV9,ASSVGPSDEQF
TRBJ1-3,11,TRBV9,ASSVGVENTIY
TRBJ1-1,9,TRBV6-1,ASTVNTEAF
TRBJ2-5,10,TRBV14,ASSKGGETQY
TRBJ1-1,13,TRBV6-5,ASSYLRTGNTEAF
TRBJ2-3,10,TRBV6-5,ASSYPWGTQY
TRBJ2-5,12,TRBV18,ASSTGTSAETQY
TRBJ2-1,14,TRBV11-3,ASSLGRAGGEGGQF
TRBJ2-3,13,TRBV4-1,ASSQIGTSPDTQY
TRBJ1-2,13,TRBV7-3,ASSPDRDPTYGYT
TRBJ2-7,10,TRBV5-5,ASSSTGYEQY
TRBJ1-1,13,TRBV4-1,ASSQGDSWGTEAF
TRBJ1-2,13,TRBV28,ASSAQLGVLGGYT
TRBJ2-7,13,TRBV19,ASSIRIAQFYEQY
TRBJ2-3,13,TRBV2,ASSEDRSNTDTQY
TRBJ1-1,11,TRBV7-9,ASSSLMNTEAF
TRBJ2-3,13,TRBV30,AWSQTGMSTDTQY
TRBJ2-2,13,TRBV2,ASRTGTLNTGELF
TRBJ1-5,12,TRBV2,ASSDWQSNQPQH
TRBJ2-3,13,TRBV27,ASSGGTGRTDTQY
TRBJ1-2,12,TRBV5-8,ASSFEGARYGYT
TRBJ1-4,12,TRBV5-6,ASSFGDTNEKLF
TRBJ2-5,11,TRBV7-3,ASSRGPQETQY
TRBJ2-1,13,TRBV29-1,SVVGTAGGPNEQF
TRBJ1-1,13,TRBV19,ASGLTGGRGTEAF
TRBJ1-6,13,TRBV28,ASSFLRGRRSPLH
TRBJ1-4,13,TRBV7-8,ASSSLGQGGEKLF
TRBJ2-2,14,TRBV9,ASSAGGWGNTGELF
TRBJ2-1,14,TRBV7-2,ASSLVAGSFDYEQF
TRBJ1-1,14,TRBV19,ASSTHDRGRNTEAF
TRBJ2-5,11,TRBV30,AWSEGLAETQY